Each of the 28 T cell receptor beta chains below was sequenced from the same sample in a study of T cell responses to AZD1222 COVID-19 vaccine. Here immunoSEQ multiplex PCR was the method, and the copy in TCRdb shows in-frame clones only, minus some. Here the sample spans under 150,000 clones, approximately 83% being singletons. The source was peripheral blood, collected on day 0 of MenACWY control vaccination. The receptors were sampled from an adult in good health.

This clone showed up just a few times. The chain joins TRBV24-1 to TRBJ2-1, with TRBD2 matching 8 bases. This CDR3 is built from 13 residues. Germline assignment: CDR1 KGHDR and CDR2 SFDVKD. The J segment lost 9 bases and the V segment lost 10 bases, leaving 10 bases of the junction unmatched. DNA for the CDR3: TGTGCCACTACAGCGGGGGTGGGGGCTGAGCAGTTCTTC. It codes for CATTAGVGAEQFF.

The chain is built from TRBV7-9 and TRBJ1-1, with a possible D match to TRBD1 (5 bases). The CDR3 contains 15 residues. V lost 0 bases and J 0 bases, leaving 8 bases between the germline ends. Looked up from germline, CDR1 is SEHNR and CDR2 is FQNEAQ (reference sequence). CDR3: CASSLAAGLNTEAFF. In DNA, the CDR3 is TGTGCCAGCAGCTTAGCTGCAGGGTTGAACACTGAAGCTTTCTTT.

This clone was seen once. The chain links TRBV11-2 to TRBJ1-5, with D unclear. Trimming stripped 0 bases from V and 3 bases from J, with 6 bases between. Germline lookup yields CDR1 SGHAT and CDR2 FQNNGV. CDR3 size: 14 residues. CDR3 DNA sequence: TGTGCCAGCAGCTTAGAGGGAGACAATCAGCCCCAGCATTTT. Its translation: CASSLEGDNQPQHF. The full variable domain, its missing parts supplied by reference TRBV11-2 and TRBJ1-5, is EAGVAQSPRYKIIEKRQSVAFWCNPISGHATLYWYQQILGQGPKLLIQFQNNGVVDDSQLPKDRFSAERLKGVDSTLKIQPAKLEDSAVYLCASSLEGDNQPQHFGDGTRLSIL.

The CDR3 coding sequence is TGTGCCTGGAACCCTAGGTTGGGTCAATTCGCCGACTACGAGCAGTACTTC. Protein sequence: CAWNPRLGQFADYEQYF. The V call is TRBV30, the J call TRBJ2-7; D gene uncertain. Germline V gene sequence: CDR1 GTSNPN, CDR2 SVGIG (reference sequence). The length of the CDR3 is 17 residues. V was clipped by 4 bases and J by 3 bases, with 25 bases between them.

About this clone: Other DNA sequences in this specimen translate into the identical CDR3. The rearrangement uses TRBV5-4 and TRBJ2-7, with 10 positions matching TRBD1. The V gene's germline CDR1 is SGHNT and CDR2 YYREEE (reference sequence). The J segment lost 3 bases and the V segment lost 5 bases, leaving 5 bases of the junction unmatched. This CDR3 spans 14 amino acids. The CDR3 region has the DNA TGTGCCAGCAGTTCCCGGGACAGGGGCTACGAGCAGTACTTC. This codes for CASSSRDRGYEQYF.

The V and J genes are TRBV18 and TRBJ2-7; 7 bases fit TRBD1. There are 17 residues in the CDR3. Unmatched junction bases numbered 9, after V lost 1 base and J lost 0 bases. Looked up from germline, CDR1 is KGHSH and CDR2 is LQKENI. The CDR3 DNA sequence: TGTGCCAGCTCACCACGGCGTGGGACAGAGGCCTCCTACGAGCAGTACTTC. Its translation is CASSPRRGTEASYEQYF.

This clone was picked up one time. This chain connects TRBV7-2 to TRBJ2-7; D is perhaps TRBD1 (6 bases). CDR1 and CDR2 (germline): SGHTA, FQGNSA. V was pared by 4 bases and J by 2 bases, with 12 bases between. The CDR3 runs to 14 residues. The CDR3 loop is CASSYLDSTYEQYF. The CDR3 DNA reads TGTGCCAGCAGCTACCTGGACAGCACCTACGAGCAGTACTTC.

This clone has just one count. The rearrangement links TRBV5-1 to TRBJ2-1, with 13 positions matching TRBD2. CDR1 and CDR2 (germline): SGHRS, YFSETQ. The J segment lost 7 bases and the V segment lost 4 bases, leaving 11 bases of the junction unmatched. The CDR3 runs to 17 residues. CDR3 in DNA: TGCGCCAGCAGCGTCGGACTAGCGGGGGCTGGAGGGAATGAGCAGTTCTTC. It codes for CASSVGLAGAGGNEQFF.

The CDR3 protein is CASSENRGLNEKLFF. The CDR3 DNA follows: TGTGCCAGCAGTGAAAACCGGGGCTTAAATGAAAAACTGTTTTTT. The chain links TRBV6-1 to TRBJ1-4; tentatively, D is TRBD1 (5 bases). Germline assignment: CDR1 MNHNS and CDR2 SASEGT. CDR3 length: 15 residues. Trimming stripped 2 bases from V and 5 bases from J, with 12 bases between.

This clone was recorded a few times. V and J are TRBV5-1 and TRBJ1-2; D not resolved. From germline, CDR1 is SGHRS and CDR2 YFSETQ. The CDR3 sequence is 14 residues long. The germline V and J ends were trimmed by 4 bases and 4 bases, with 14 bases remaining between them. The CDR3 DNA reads TGCGCCAGCAGCCCGGATGGGCTCACCTATGGCTACACCTTC. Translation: CASSPDGLTYGYTF.

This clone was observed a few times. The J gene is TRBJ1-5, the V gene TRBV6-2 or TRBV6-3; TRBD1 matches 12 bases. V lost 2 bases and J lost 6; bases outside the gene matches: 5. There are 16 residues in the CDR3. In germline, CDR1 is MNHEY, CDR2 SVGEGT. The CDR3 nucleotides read TGTGCCAGCAGTTACCGGGGACAGGGGGCAGGTCAGCCCCAGCATTTT. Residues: CASSYRGQGAGQPQHF.

CDR3 amino acids: CASSWGDINTEAFF. DNA of the CDR3: TGTGCCAGCAGTTGGGGGGACATTAACACTGAAGCTTTCTTT. The rearrangement uses TRBV6-5 and TRBJ1-1; tentatively, D is TRBD1 (6 bases). Trimming took 4 bases from V and 2 from J, leaving 11 bases between them. The CDR3 spans 14 residues. Per the germline V gene, CDR1 is MNHEY and CDR2 is SVGAGI.

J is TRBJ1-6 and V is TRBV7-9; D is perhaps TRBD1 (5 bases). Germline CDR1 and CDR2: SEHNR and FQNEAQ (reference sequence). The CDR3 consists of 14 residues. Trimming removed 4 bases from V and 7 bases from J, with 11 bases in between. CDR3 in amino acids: CASSSTGYNSPLHF. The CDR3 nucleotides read TGTGCCAGCAGCTCCACAGGTTACAATTCACCCCTCCACTTT.

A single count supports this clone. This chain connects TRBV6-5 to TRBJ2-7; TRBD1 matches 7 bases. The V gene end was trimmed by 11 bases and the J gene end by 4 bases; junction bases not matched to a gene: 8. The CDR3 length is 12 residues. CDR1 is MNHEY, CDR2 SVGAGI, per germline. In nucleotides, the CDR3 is TGTGCCGGAAAGGGACAGTTTTACGAGCAGTACTTC. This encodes CAGKGQFYEQYF.

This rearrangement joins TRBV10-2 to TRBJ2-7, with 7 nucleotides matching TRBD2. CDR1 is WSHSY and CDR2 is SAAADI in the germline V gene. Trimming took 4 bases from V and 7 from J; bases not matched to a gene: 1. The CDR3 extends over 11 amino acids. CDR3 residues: CASSGGREQYF. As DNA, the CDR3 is TGCGCCAGCAGTGGCGGGAGAGAGCAGTACTTC.

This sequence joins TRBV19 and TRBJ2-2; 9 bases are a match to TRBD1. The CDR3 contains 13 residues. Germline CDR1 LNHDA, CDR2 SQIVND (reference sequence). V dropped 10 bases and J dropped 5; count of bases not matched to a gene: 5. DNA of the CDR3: TGTGCCATTGGGACAGGGAGGACCGGGGAGCTGTTTTTT. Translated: CAIGTGRTGELFF.

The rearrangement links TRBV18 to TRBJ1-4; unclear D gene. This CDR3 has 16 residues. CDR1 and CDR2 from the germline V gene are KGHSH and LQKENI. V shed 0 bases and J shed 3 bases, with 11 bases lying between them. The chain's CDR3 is CASSPPEGSSNEKLFF. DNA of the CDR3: TGTGCCAGCTCACCACCGGAGGGCAGCTCTAATGAAAAACTGTTTTTT. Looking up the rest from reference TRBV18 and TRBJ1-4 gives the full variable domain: NAGVMQNPRHLVRRRGQEARLRCSPMKGHSHVYWYRQLPEEGLKFMVYLQKENIIDESGMPKERFSAEFPKEGPSILRIQQVVRGDSAAYFCASSPPEGSSNEKLFFGSGTQLSVL.

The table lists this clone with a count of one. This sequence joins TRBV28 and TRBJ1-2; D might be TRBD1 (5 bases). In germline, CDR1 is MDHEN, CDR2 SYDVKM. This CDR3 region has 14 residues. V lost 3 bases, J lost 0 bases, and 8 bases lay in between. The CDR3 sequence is CASSLGLANYGYTF. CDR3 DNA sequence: TGTGCCAGCAGTTTGGGACTGGCTAACTATGGCTACACCTTC.

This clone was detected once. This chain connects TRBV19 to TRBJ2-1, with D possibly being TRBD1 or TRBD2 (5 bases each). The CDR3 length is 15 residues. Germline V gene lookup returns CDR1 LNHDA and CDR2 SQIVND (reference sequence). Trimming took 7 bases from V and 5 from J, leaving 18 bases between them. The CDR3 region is CASTPRGDRDNEQFF. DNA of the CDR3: TGTGCCAGTACCCCCAGAGGGGACCGGGACAATGAGCAGTTCTTC.

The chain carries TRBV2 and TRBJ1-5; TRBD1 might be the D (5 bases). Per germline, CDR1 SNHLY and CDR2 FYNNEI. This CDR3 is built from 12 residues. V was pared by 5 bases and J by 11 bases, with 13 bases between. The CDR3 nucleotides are TGTGCCAGCAGTTTTACTGGGGGATCCCAGCATTTT. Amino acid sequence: CASSFTGGSQHF.

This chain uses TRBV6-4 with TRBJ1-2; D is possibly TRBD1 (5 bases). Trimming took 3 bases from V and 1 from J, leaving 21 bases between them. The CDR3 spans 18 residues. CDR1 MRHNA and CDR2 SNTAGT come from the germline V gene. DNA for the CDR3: TGTGCCAGCAGTGATTACACTAAGGGGCCCGCCCTTAACTATGGCTACACCTTC. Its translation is CASSDYTKGPALNYGYTF.

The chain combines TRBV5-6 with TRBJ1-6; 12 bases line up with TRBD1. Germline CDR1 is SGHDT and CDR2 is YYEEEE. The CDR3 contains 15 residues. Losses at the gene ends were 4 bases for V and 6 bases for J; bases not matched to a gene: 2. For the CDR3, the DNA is TGTGCCAGCAGCCGGGACAGGGGGCTTAATTCACCCCTCCACTTT. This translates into CASSRDRGLNSPLHF.

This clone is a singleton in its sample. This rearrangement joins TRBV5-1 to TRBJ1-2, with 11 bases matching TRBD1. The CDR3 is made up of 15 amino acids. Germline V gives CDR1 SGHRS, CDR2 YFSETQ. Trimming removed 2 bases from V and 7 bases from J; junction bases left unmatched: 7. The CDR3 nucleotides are TGCGCCAGCAGCTTCGAAAGGACAGGGGGCTCTGGCTACACCTTC. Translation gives CASSFERTGGSGYTF.

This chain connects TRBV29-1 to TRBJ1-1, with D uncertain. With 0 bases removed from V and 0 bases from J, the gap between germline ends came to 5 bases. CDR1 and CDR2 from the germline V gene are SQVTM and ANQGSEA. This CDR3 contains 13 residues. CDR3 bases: TGCAGCGTTGAAGATGGAGTGAACACTGAAGCTTTCTTT. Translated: CSVEDGVNTEAFF.

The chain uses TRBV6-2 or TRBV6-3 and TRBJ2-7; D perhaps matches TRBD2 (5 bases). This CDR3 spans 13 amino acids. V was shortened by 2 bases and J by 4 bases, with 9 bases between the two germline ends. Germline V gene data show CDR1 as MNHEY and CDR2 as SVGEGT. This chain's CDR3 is CASSYLRDYEQYF. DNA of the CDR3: TGTGCCAGCAGTTACCTACGGGATTACGAGCAGTACTTC.

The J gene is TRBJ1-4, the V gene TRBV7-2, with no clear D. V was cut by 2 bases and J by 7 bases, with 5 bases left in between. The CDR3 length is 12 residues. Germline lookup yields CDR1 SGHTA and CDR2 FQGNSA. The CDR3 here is CASSLLAEKLFF. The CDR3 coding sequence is TGTGCCAGCAGCTTATTGGCTGAAAAACTGTTTTTT.

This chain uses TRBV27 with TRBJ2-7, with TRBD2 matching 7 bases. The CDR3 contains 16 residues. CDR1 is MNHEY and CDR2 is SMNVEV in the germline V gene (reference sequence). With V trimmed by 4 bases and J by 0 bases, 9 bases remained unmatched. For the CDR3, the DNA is TGTGCCAGCAGTTCGCGGGGGTGGGCCGGCTCCTACGAGCAGTACTTC. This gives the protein CASSSRGWAGSYEQYF.

The DNA of the CDR3 is TGTGCCAGCAGCCCGAGGTATTCGGGCTCCTACGAGCAGTACTTC. Translation gives CASSPRYSGSYEQYF. The chain couples TRBV7-9 to TRBJ2-7; D is undetermined. This CDR3 has 15 residues. Germline-derived CDR1 and CDR2 are SEHNR and FQNEAQ (reference sequence). The V end lost 5 bases, the J end lost 0 bases, and 14 bases lay between the germline ends.